The rows below give T cell receptor beta chains drawn from one sample of a study of blood T cell repertoires in COVID-19. This table comes from immunoSEQ multiplex PCR, and its TCRdb copy is limited to in-frame clones, with some not included. The sample consists of fewer than 250,000 clones, around 84% of them appearing once. Sequenced: peripheral blood. These receptors came from a woman older than 75 with COVID-19, enrolled during active disease. Each CDR3 is given with its conserved first and last residue. Each record gives: D gene, clone size, V gene, J gene, CDR3 DNA, CDR3 protein. D genes are given only for firm matches. Size is omitted from some rows. Given values are once, few, many or a class for expanded clones.

TRBD1,.,TRBV3-1/TRBV3-2,TRBJ1-1,TGTGCCAGCAGCCAAGAGTTGGGACAGGTGAACACTGAAGCTTTCTTT,CASSQELGQVNTEAFF
.,.,TRBV27,TRBJ1-1,TGTGCCAGCAGTTTATCGTTCCAGTTGAACACTGAAGCTTTCTTT,CASSLSFQLNTEAFF
TRBD1,few,TRBV5-1,TRBJ1-3,TGCGCCAGCAGCTTGGGAGGGGGCGAAAACACCATATATTTT,CASSLGGGENTIYF
.,.,TRBV10-3,TRBJ1-2,TGTGCCATCAGTGACTCGAGAACTTCCTATGGCTACACCTTC,CAISDSRTSYGYTF
.,.,TRBV30,TRBJ1-3,TGTGCCTGGAGTTTGCAGGCTGGAAACACCATATATTTT,CAWSLQAGNTIYF
.,.,TRBV28,TRBJ2-3,TGTGCCAGCAGTTTAGTACAGGCCATAGATACGCAGTATTTT,CASSLVQAIDTQYF
.,.,TRBV10-3,TRBJ2-6,TGTGCCATCAGTGAGGAGCGCTCTGGGGCCAACGTCCTGACTTTC,CAISEERSGANVLTF
TRBD1,.,TRBV28,TRBJ1-1,TGTGCCAGCATAGGTCGGAGACAGGGGGGCTTT,CASIGRRQGGF
.,.,TRBV11-2,TRBJ2-2,TGTGCCAGCAGCTTAGTATTTAGCGGGGAGCTGTTTTTT,CASSLVFSGELFF
TRBD1,.,TRBV7-2,TRBJ1-6,TGTGCCAGCAGCCGTCAGGGGGCTTATAATTCACCCCTCCACTTT,CASSRQGAYNSPLHF
TRBD2,once,TRBV5-1,TRBJ2-3,TGCGCCAGCAGCCAGTCAGGGCCCATAGCGGGGGGGCCCCCAGATACGCAGTATTTT,CASSQSGPIAGGPPDTQYF
TRBD2,.,TRBV7-2,TRBJ2-2,TGTGCCAGCAGCCAAGACAGCGGGGGGAAGGCCGGGGAGCTGTTTTTT,CASSQDSGGKAGELFF
TRBD1,.,TRBV19,TRBJ1-4,TGTGCCAGTAGTGAACAGGGGGCGGATGAAAAACTGTTTTTT,CASSEQGADEKLFF
.,.,TRBV12-3/TRBV12-4,TRBJ1-1,TGTGCCAGCAGTTTTGGAGGGAACACTGAAGCTTTCTTT,CASSFGGNTEAFF
TRBD1,.,TRBV11-2,TRBJ1-5,TGTGCCAGCAGCCCAGGACAGGGGGCAGGCAATCAGCCCCAGCATTTT,CASSPGQGAGNQPQHF
TRBD1,.,TRBV19,TRBJ1-3,TGTGCCAGTAGGACAGGGGACTCTGGAAACACCATATATTTT,CASRTGDSGNTIYF
TRBD2,.,TRBV3-1/TRBV3-2,TRBJ2-3,TGTGCCAGCAGCCAAGTGGGGCGGGGGGGCACAGATACGCAGTATTTT,CASSQVGRGGTDTQYF
.,.,TRBV6-5,TRBJ1-1,TGTGCCAGCAGTTCTGCTCTCTCTGTTCGGTTCACTGAAGCTTTCTTT,CASSSALSVRFTEAFF
.,.,TRBV3-1/TRBV3-2,TRBJ2-2,TGTGCCAGCAGCCAAGAAGGCCTCCTGGGCGACACCGGGGAGCTGTTTTTT,CASSQEGLLGDTGELFF
.,.,TRBV19,TRBJ1-3,TGTGCCAGTAGCCTCGCTGGAAACACCATATATTTT,CASSLAGNTIYF
.,.,TRBV2,TRBJ1-4,TGTGCCAGCAATATTCTGGGCCCACCTAATGAAAAACTGTTTTTT,CASNILGPPNEKLFF
TRBD1,.,TRBV5-1,TRBJ1-1,TGCGCCAGCAGCTTGGTAGGGACAGGGGGCACTGAAGCTTTCTTT,CASSLVGTGGTEAFF
TRBD1,once,TRBV12-3/TRBV12-4,TRBJ2-3,TGTGCCAGCAGTTTCGGGGACAGGACCCCGGGGTATTTT,CASSFGDRTPGYF
.,.,TRBV7-9,TRBJ1-1,TGTGCCAGCAGCCTACAGGAGAACACTGAAGCTTTCTTT,CASSLQENTEAFF
TRBD1,.,TRBV7-2,TRBJ1-1,TGTGCCAGCAGCCCGATCGCCGGGACAGGGAGGAGGAACACTGAAGCTTTCTTT,CASSPIAGTGRRNTEAFF
TRBD2,once,TRBV3-1/TRBV3-2,TRBJ2-5,TGTGCCAGCAGCCAAGGATGGCGGGGGCAAGAGACCCAGTACTTC,CASSQGWRGQETQYF
TRBD2,.,TRBV7-9,TRBJ2-1,TGTGCCAGCAGCCCGGGACTAGCGGGGGGTCCGGAGGAGCAGTTCTTC,CASSPGLAGGPEEQFF
TRBD1,.,TRBV7-2,TRBJ1-2,TGTGCCAGCAGCACCGGGGACAGGGGCTATGGCTACACCTTC,CASSTGDRGYGYTF
.,.,TRBV3-1/TRBV3-2,TRBJ2-3,TGTGCCAGCAGCCGACCGGGTAAGACAGATACGCAGTATTTT,CASSRPGKTDTQYF
.,.,TRBV2,TRBJ1-2,TGTGCCAGCAGTGAATCGGGGGTAGGAGGCTACACCTTC,CASSESGVGGYTF
.,few,TRBV5-1,TRBJ1-2,TGCGCCAGCAGCTCACAGCAGAACTATGGCTACACCTTC,CASSSQQNYGYTF
.,.,TRBV24-1,TRBJ1-1,TGTGCCACCAGGTGGGGCGAGAACACTGAAGCTTTCTTT,CATRWGENTEAFF
.,.,TRBV19,TRBJ1-3,TGTGCCAGTAGTTCTCGTCAAGTCCTGAACGCGGGAAACACCATATATTTT,CASSSRQVLNAGNTIYF
.,.,TRBV9,TRBJ2-3,TGTGCCAGCAGCGTAGTGGACAACACAGATACGCAGTATTTT,CASSVVDNTDTQYF
TRBD1,.,TRBV18,TRBJ1-2,TGTGCCAGCTCACCACAAGACAGGGGCTATGGCTACACCTTC,CASSPQDRGYGYTF
TRBD2,few,TRBV6-4,TRBJ2-1,TGTGCCAGCAGAGTGGTCGGGGGGGCCGGTGAGCAGTTCTTC,CASRVVGGAGEQFF
.,.,TRBV7-2,TRBJ1-2,TGTGCCAGCAGCCTCGGACAGATCGGCTACACCTTC,CASSLGQIGYTF
.,.,TRBV2,TRBJ1-4,TGTGCCAGCAGTTTCAGGGGTCTTGGTGAAAAACTGTTTTTT,CASSFRGLGEKLFF
.,.,TRBV2,TRBJ1-5,TGTGCCAGCAGTGCCCGGCGCAGGGGAAACAGCAATCAGCCCCAGCATTTT,CASSARRRGNSNQPQHF
.,.,TRBV5-1,TRBJ2-7,TGCGCCAGCAGCTTGTCTGGCGGTTACTACGAGCAGTACTTC,CASSLSGGYYEQYF
TRBD2,.,TRBV29-1,TRBJ2-1,TGCAGCGTACTAGGGACTAGCGGGCCTTACAATGAGCAGTTCTTC,CSVLGTSGPYNEQFF
.,.,TRBV6-1,TRBJ2-1,TGTGCCAGCAGTGAAAGGGGCAATGAGCAGTTCTTC,CASSERGNEQFF
.,.,TRBV19,TRBJ2-5,TGTGCCAGTAGTCAACCTTCAGGGTTACAAGAGACCCAGTACTTC,CASSQPSGLQETQYF
.,.,TRBV7-9,TRBJ1-4,TGTGCCAGCAGCTTCCGAGGGCCCACTGGGACTAATGAAAAACTGTTTTTT,CASSFRGPTGTNEKLFF
.,.,TRBV5-1,TRBJ1-1,TGCGCCAGCAGCTCCTCAGGGACTGAAGCTTTCTTT,CASSSSGTEAFF
.,.,TRBV6-6,TRBJ1-2,TGTGCCAGTCAGAGGGACGGGACACCCTATGGCTACACCTTC,CASQRDGTPYGYTF
TRBD1,.,TRBV28,TRBJ2-5,TGTGCCAGCACCAAAGGACAGGCCGGGTCGGAGACCCAGTACTTC,CASTKGQAGSETQYF
.,.,TRBV6-5,TRBJ1-6,TGTGCCAGCAGTTGGGAGAGGGGGTCACCCCTCCACTTT,CASSWERGSPLHF
TRBD1,once,TRBV7-3,TRBJ2-1,TGTGCCAGCAGCATGGACAGGGGAGGGAAGGAGCAGTTCTTC,CASSMDRGGKEQFF
TRBD1,.,TRBV2,TRBJ2-7,TGTGCCAGCAGTGAAGTTCCGGGACAGGGCTACGAGCAGTACTTC,CASSEVPGQGYEQYF
.,.,TRBV9,TRBJ2-6,TGTGCCAGCAGCGTAGCTACTGTCGCCAACGTCCTGACTTTC,CASSVATVANVLTF
.,.,TRBV10-1,TRBJ1-1,TGCGCCAGCAGTGGGGGCCTGAACACTGAAGCTTTCTTT,CASSGGLNTEAFF
.,.,TRBV7-2,TRBJ1-2,TGTGCCAGCAGCTTAGAGATCAGGGTGAACTATGGCTACACCTTC,CASSLEIRVNYGYTF